This TCR beta chain was retrieved from a study of cytomegalovirus exposure and HLA in healthy donors. Looking at the study overall: One earlier analysis, a look at some 180 million T cells, found almost 120 million unique TCR beta sequences.

V was shortened by 0 bases and J by 7 bases, with 13 bases between the two germline ends. The V gene's germline CDR1 is SGHNT and CDR2 YYREEE (reference sequence). The CDR3 consists of 15 residues. Nobody recorded the CMV serostatus of this donor. The PCR ran on 60 Vbeta and 13 Jbeta primers. Only in-frame clones appear in the TCRdb table, and some are missing; sequencing was by immunoSEQ multiplex PCR. This sample has some 120,000 clones, with 74% found just once. Points on this clone: Its antigen is as yet unknown.

Findings and caveats of the study: Reportedly, TCR beta sequences accurately predicted HLA-A and HLA-B alleles in most subjects. The authors listed around 150 TCR beta chains as cytomegalovirus-associated.

V gene TRBV5-4 combines with J gene TRBJ2-2; TRBD1 might be the D (6 bases). The TCR sequence derives from a human donor in good health. The sequencing input was PBMCs. The CDR3 DNA reads as TGTGCCAGCAGCTTGGCTTCAGGGGAGCACGGGGAGCTGTTTTTT. It is translated as CASSLASGEHGELFF.